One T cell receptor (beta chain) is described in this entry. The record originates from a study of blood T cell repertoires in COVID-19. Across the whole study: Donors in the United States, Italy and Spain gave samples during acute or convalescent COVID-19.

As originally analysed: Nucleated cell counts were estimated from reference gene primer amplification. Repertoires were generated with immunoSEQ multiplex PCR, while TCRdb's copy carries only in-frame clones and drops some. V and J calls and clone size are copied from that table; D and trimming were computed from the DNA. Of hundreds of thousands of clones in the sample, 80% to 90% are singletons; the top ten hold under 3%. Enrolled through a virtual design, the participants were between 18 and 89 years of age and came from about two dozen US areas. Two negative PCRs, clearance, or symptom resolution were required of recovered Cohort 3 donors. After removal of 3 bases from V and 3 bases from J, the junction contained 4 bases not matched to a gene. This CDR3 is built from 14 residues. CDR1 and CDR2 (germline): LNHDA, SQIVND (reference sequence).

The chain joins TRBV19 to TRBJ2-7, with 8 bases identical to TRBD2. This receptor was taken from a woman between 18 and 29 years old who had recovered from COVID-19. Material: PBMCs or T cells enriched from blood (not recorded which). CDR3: CASSIGRGGYEQYF. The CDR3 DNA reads TGTGCCAGTAGTATCGGTCGGGGGGGCTACGAGCAGTACTTC.